This is a list of T cell receptor beta chains from one sample in a study of shared clonotypes between healthy human individuals. TCRdb's table, derived via immunoSEQ multiplex PCR, lists solely in-frame clones and lacks some. This sample carries approximately 980,000 clones, 60% to 85% of them seen once, and the ten largest clones take 1.5%. Sequencing was done on a sample of memory CD4+ T cells sorted from blood. Every receptor here comes from a man aged 18-30 years in good health. Each CDR3 is given with its conserved first and last residue. Fields, in order: V gene, D gene, clone size, CDR3 length, J gene, CDR3 DNA, CDR3 protein. D genes are given only for firm matches. Only some rows state a clone size, as once, few, many or a class for expanded clones.

V gene: TRBV5-1; D gene: TRBD1; clone size: .; CDR3 length: 15; J gene: TRBJ2-7; CDR3 DNA: TGCGCCAGCAGCACAGGGGGGAGTGGCATCTACGAGCAGTACTTC; CDR3 protein: CASSTGGSGIYEQYF
V gene: TRBV11-1; D gene: TRBD1; clone size: .; CDR3 length: 13; J gene: TRBJ1-5; CDR3 DNA: TGTGCCAGCAGCGAAACAGGGGCCCAGCCCCAGCATTTT; CDR3 protein: CASSETGAQPQHF
V gene: TRBV6-5; D gene: TRBD2; clone size: .; CDR3 length: 15; J gene: TRBJ2-5; CDR3 DNA: TGTGCCAGCAGTTACCTTGCGGGGGGGAGAGAGACCCAGTACTTC; CDR3 protein: CASSYLAGGRETQYF
V gene: TRBV7-9; D gene: TRBD1; clone size: few; CDR3 length: 18; J gene: TRBJ1-3; CDR3 DNA: TGTGCCAGCAGCCAAGACAGGGGGGTCCTTGGCTCTGGAAACACCATATATTTT; CDR3 protein: CASSQDRGVLGSGNTIYF
V gene: TRBV18; D gene: TRBD1; clone size: .; CDR3 length: 14; J gene: TRBJ2-7; CDR3 DNA: TGTGCCAGCTCACAGGGACAGTACTCCTACGAGCAGTACTTC; CDR3 protein: CASSQGQYSYEQYF
V gene: TRBV7-9; D gene: .; clone size: .; CDR3 length: 11; J gene: TRBJ1-4; CDR3 DNA: TGTGCCAGCAGCTTATATGAAAAACTGTTTTTT; CDR3 protein: CASSLYEKLFF
V gene: TRBV4-2; D gene: .; clone size: .; CDR3 length: 20; J gene: TRBJ1-3; CDR3 DNA: TGTGCCAGCAGCCAAGCGCAAAGCTCGGAGAGCGCCGGGTCTGGAAACACCATATATTTT; CDR3 protein: CASSQAQSSESAGSGNTIYF
V gene: TRBV4-1; D gene: TRBD1; clone size: once; CDR3 length: 17; J gene: TRBJ1-2; CDR3 DNA: TGCGCCAGCAGCCAAGATCAAAACAGGGGGGTAATGTATGGCTACACCTTC; CDR3 protein: CASSQDQNRGVMYGYTF
V gene: TRBV5-6; D gene: .; clone size: .; CDR3 length: 15; J gene: TRBJ1-4; CDR3 DNA: TGTGCCAGCAGCTTCGGGCTACACTTGGATGAAAAACTGTTTTTT; CDR3 protein: CASSFGLHLDEKLFF
V gene: TRBV18; D gene: .; clone size: once; CDR3 length: 16; J gene: TRBJ2-4; CDR3 DNA: TGTGCCAGCTCACCACAGGGTCTCACAGCCAAAAACATTCAGTACTTC; CDR3 protein: CASSPQGLTAKNIQYF
V gene: TRBV5-5; D gene: .; clone size: once; CDR3 length: 17; J gene: TRBJ1-5; CDR3 DNA: TGTGCCAGCAGCTTGTTTGCGACTAATACATCCCGTCAGCCCCAGCATTTT; CDR3 protein: CASSLFATNTSRQPQHF
V gene: TRBV4-3; D gene: .; clone size: .; CDR3 length: 16; J gene: TRBJ1-4; CDR3 DNA: TGCGCCAGCAGCCAAGATCCGTACGGCAGTAATGAAAAACTGTTTTTT; CDR3 protein: CASSQDPYGSNEKLFF
V gene: TRBV5-6; D gene: .; clone size: once; CDR3 length: 14; J gene: TRBJ2-7; CDR3 DNA: TGTGCCAGCAACCCACAGGGCGTCTCCTACGAGCAGTACTTC; CDR3 protein: CASNPQGVSYEQYF
V gene: TRBV30; D gene: TRBD2; clone size: .; CDR3 length: 14; J gene: TRBJ2-5; CDR3 DNA: TGTGCCTGGAGCGGACTAGCGGGGGGTGAGACCCAGTACTTC; CDR3 protein: CAWSGLAGGETQYF
V gene: TRBV10-3; D gene: TRBD2; clone size: once; CDR3 length: 16; J gene: TRBJ2-4; CDR3 DNA: TGTGCCATCAGTGAGGCGGGAGATTGGGCCAAAAACATTCAGTACTTC; CDR3 protein: CAISEAGDWAKNIQYF
V gene: TRBV5-6; D gene: TRBD1; clone size: .; CDR3 length: 15; J gene: TRBJ1-1; CDR3 DNA: TGTGCCAGCAGCTTGGTGACAGGGGGGAACACTGAAGCTTTCTTT; CDR3 protein: CASSLVTGGNTEAFF
V gene: TRBV2; D gene: .; clone size: .; CDR3 length: 13; J gene: TRBJ1-3; CDR3 DNA: TGTGCCAGCGGGGCGGTCGTTGGAAACACCATATATTTT; CDR3 protein: CASGAVVGNTIYF
V gene: TRBV4-1; D gene: .; clone size: once; CDR3 length: 14; J gene: TRBJ1-6; CDR3 DNA: TGCGCCAGCAGCCAGGGTCAGGTTAATTCACCCCTCCACTTT; CDR3 protein: CASSQGQVNSPLHF
V gene: TRBV5-5; D gene: .; clone size: .; CDR3 length: 11; J gene: TRBJ1-1; CDR3 DNA: TGTGCCAGCAGCCCCGAGACTGAAGCTTTCTTT; CDR3 protein: CASSPETEAFF
V gene: TRBV5-8; D gene: .; clone size: .; CDR3 length: 14; J gene: TRBJ2-1; CDR3 DNA: TGTGCCAGCAGCTTGGTCGGTCCCTACAATGAGCAGTTCTTC; CDR3 protein: CASSLVGPYNEQFF
V gene: TRBV19; D gene: .; clone size: .; CDR3 length: 14; J gene: TRBJ1-3; CDR3 DNA: TGTGCCAGTAGCGTCGGGACACCCGGAAACACCATATATTTT; CDR3 protein: CASSVGTPGNTIYF
V gene: TRBV5-1; D gene: .; clone size: .; CDR3 length: 14; J gene: TRBJ1-1; CDR3 DNA: TGCGCCAGCAGCTTGGATAGGGTGGACACTGAAGCTTTCTTT; CDR3 protein: CASSLDRVDTEAFF
V gene: TRBV19; D gene: TRBD1; clone size: .; CDR3 length: 13; J gene: TRBJ1-2; CDR3 DNA: TGTGCCAGTAGCGGACAGGGGGCTCCCGGCTACACCTTC; CDR3 protein: CASSGQGAPGYTF
V gene: TRBV5-1; D gene: .; clone size: .; CDR3 length: 16; J gene: TRBJ2-1; CDR3 DNA: TGCGCCAGCAGCTTGGTTGCGGGAACATCCTACAATGAGCAGTTCTTC; CDR3 protein: CASSLVAGTSYNEQFF
V gene: TRBV2; D gene: TRBD1; clone size: .; CDR3 length: 14; J gene: TRBJ1-4; CDR3 DNA: TGTGCCAGCAGGGGGACAGGGGGAGGGGAAAAACTGTTTTTT; CDR3 protein: CASRGTGGGEKLFF
V gene: TRBV5-5; D gene: TRBD1; clone size: .; CDR3 length: 16; J gene: TRBJ2-7; CDR3 DNA: TGTGCCAGCAGCCCGGACAGGAGAATCTCTTACTACGAGCAGTACTTC; CDR3 protein: CASSPDRRISYYEQYF
V gene: TRBV6-1; D gene: TRBD2; clone size: .; CDR3 length: 15; J gene: TRBJ2-3; CDR3 DNA: TGTGCCAGCAGTTGGACTAGCGGAACCACAGATACGCAGTATTTT; CDR3 protein: CASSWTSGTTDTQYF
V gene: TRBV19; D gene: TRBD2; clone size: once; CDR3 length: 15; J gene: TRBJ2-1; CDR3 DNA: TGTGCCAGTAGTATAGGAGGACTAGGGCGCAATGAGCAGTTCTTC; CDR3 protein: CASSIGGLGRNEQFF
V gene: TRBV7-2; D gene: .; clone size: .; CDR3 length: 11; J gene: TRBJ2-1; CDR3 DNA: TGTGCCAGCAGCTTAACGGTGGAGCAGTTCTTC; CDR3 protein: CASSLTVEQFF
V gene: TRBV5-4; D gene: .; clone size: few; CDR3 length: 14; J gene: TRBJ2-3; CDR3 DNA: TGTGCCAGCAGCCAGCAAGGGGAGTCAGATACGCAGTATTTT; CDR3 protein: CASSQQGESDTQYF
V gene: TRBV28; D gene: .; clone size: .; CDR3 length: 13; J gene: TRBJ2-2; CDR3 DNA: TGTGCCAGCAGTTTGGTTAGCCCCGGGGAGCTGTTTTTT; CDR3 protein: CASSLVSPGELFF
V gene: TRBV15; D gene: .; clone size: .; CDR3 length: 17; J gene: TRBJ1-5; CDR3 DNA: TGTGCCACCAGCACCACAAGAGGGAACAGGGTCGTTCAGCCCCAGCATTTT; CDR3 protein: CATSTTRGNRVVQPQHF
V gene: TRBV29-1; D gene: TRBD1; clone size: .; CDR3 length: 15; J gene: TRBJ2-5; CDR3 DNA: TGCAGCGTTGAGTTCGGGACAGGGGGCGCGGAGACCCAGTACTTC; CDR3 protein: CSVEFGTGGAETQYF
V gene: TRBV5-4; D gene: TRBD2; clone size: .; CDR3 length: 15; J gene: TRBJ2-5; CDR3 DNA: TGTGCCAGCAGCTTGCAAACTAGCGGGGGGGAGACCCAGTACTTC; CDR3 protein: CASSLQTSGGETQYF
V gene: TRBV9; D gene: TRBD2; clone size: .; CDR3 length: 16; J gene: TRBJ2-2; CDR3 DNA: TGTGCCAGCACCCCGACTAGCGGGAGGGCCACCGGGGAGCTGTTTTTT; CDR3 protein: CASTPTSGRATGELFF
V gene: TRBV30; D gene: .; clone size: .; CDR3 length: 15; J gene: TRBJ2-4; CDR3 DNA: TGTGCCTGGAGTGAATCGGCGGGGCCCGGAAACATTCAGTACTTC; CDR3 protein: CAWSESAGPGNIQYF
V gene: TRBV7-9; D gene: TRBD2; clone size: .; CDR3 length: 16; J gene: TRBJ2-2; CDR3 DNA: TGTGCCAGCAGCTACTTGGGACTAGCGGGAGCCGGGGAGCTGTTTTTT; CDR3 protein: CASSYLGLAGAGELFF
V gene: TRBV5-6; D gene: .; clone size: .; CDR3 length: 15; J gene: TRBJ2-5; CDR3 DNA: TGTGCCAGCAGCCCCGCCCTTGGGCCGAGGGAGACCCAGTACTTC; CDR3 protein: CASSPALGPRETQYF
V gene: TRBV25-1; D gene: TRBD1; clone size: .; CDR3 length: 16; J gene: TRBJ1-2; CDR3 DNA: TGTGCCAGCAGTGAACCGGGACAGGGGGAGGTCTATGGCTACACCTTC; CDR3 protein: CASSEPGQGEVYGYTF
V gene: TRBV7-2; D gene: .; clone size: .; CDR3 length: 15; J gene: TRBJ2-6; CDR3 DNA: TGTGCCAGCAGCTTAGAGGTGACTGGGGCCAACGTCCTGACTTTC; CDR3 protein: CASSLEVTGANVLTF
V gene: TRBV7-7; D gene: .; clone size: .; CDR3 length: 13; J gene: TRBJ1-5; CDR3 DNA: TGTGCTAGCAGCTCGTCAGGGAATCAGCCCCAGCATTTT; CDR3 protein: CASSSSGNQPQHF
V gene: TRBV6-1; D gene: .; clone size: .; CDR3 length: 15; J gene: TRBJ1-4; CDR3 DNA: TGTGCCAGCAGCAGAGAGGAGCTAACTAATGAAAAACTGTTTTTT; CDR3 protein: CASSREELTNEKLFF
V gene: TRBV6-5; D gene: .; clone size: .; CDR3 length: 13; J gene: TRBJ2-7; CDR3 DNA: TGTGCCAGCAGACTCTTAGACCCCTACGAGCAGTACTTC; CDR3 protein: CASRLLDPYEQYF
V gene: TRBV2; D gene: TRBD1; clone size: .; CDR3 length: 16; J gene: TRBJ2-5; CDR3 DNA: TGTGCCAGCAGGCCAGACAGGGGGCTCTCTCAAGAGACCCAGTACTTC; CDR3 protein: CASRPDRGLSQETQYF
V gene: TRBV11-3; D gene: .; clone size: .; CDR3 length: 11; J gene: TRBJ2-1; CDR3 DNA: TGTGCCAGCAGCGCCAATGAACAACAGTTCTTC; CDR3 protein: CASSANEQQFF
V gene: TRBV6-1; D gene: .; clone size: .; CDR3 length: 15; J gene: TRBJ1-5; CDR3 DNA: TGTGCCAGCACCGGAAACGGGAACGGCAATCAGCCCCAGCATTTT; CDR3 protein: CASTGNGNGNQPQHF
V gene: TRBV30; D gene: .; clone size: .; CDR3 length: 13; J gene: TRBJ2-7; CDR3 DNA: TGTGCCTGGAGTGTATCCAGGGAAGGCGAGCAGTACTTC; CDR3 protein: CAWSVSREGEQYF
V gene: TRBV5-1; D gene: TRBD1; clone size: .; CDR3 length: 13; J gene: TRBJ2-7; CDR3 DNA: TGCGCCAGCAGCAGAGGACAGGGGTACGAGCAGTACTTC; CDR3 protein: CASSRGQGYEQYF
V gene: TRBV28; D gene: .; clone size: .; CDR3 length: 15; J gene: TRBJ1-5; CDR3 DNA: TGTGCCAGCAGTTTACCAGGGGCGGTAAAGCAGCCCCAGCATTTT; CDR3 protein: CASSLPGAVKQPQHF
V gene: TRBV14; D gene: .; clone size: .; CDR3 length: 15; J gene: TRBJ1-6; CDR3 DNA: TGTGCCAGCAGCCCACCCGGGACGCTAAATTCACCCCTCCACTTT; CDR3 protein: CASSPPGTLNSPLHF
V gene: TRBV6-1; D gene: .; clone size: .; CDR3 length: 14; J gene: TRBJ2-5; CDR3 DNA: TGTGCCAGCACCTTAGGACGGATCCAAGAGACCCAGTACTTC; CDR3 protein: CASTLGRIQETQYF
V gene: TRBV2; D gene: .; clone size: few; CDR3 length: 13; J gene: TRBJ2-7; CDR3 DNA: TGTGCCAGCAAGGGAGGCCCTGGGTACGAGCAGTACTTC; CDR3 protein: CASKGGPGYEQYF